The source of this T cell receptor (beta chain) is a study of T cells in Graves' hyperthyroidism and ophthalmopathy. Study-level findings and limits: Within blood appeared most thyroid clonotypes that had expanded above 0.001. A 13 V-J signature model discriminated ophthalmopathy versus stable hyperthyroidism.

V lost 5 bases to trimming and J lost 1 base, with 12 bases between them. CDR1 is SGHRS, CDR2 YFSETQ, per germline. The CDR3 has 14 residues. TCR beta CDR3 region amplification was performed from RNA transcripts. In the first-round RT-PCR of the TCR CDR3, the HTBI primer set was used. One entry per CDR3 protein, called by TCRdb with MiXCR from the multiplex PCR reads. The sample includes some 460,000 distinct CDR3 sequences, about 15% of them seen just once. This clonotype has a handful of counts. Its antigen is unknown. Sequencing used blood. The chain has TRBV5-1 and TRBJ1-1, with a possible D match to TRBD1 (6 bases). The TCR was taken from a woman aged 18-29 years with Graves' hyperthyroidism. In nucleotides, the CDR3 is TGCGCCAGCAGACTGGGGGACAAGAACACTGAAGCTTTCTTT. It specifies CASRLGDKNTEAFF.